A selection of T cell receptor beta chains follows, all from one sample in a study of blood T cell repertoires in COVID-19. Sequenced by immunoSEQ multiplex PCR; TCRdb stores in-frame clones only, minus some. This table has 190,000 or so clones, 85% to 90% appearing once. What was sequenced was peripheral blood. The receptors come from a man aged 50-60 years with acute or convalescent COVID-19. Both conserved end residues are part of each CDR3. Each record gives: J gene, V gene, D gene, clone size, CDR3 protein, CDR3 DNA. D genes are given only for firm matches. Clone size appears in some rows only: once, few, many, or a class for an expanded clone.

J gene: TRBJ1-6
V gene: TRBV28
D gene: -
clone size: -
CDR3 protein: CAAGGLLSSPLHF
CDR3 DNA: TGTGCCGCGGGGGGGCTGCTAAGCTCACCCCTCCACTTT

J gene: TRBJ2-3
V gene: TRBV7-2
D gene: -
clone size: -
CDR3 protein: CASSLGGTSNTQYF
CDR3 DNA: TGTGCCAGCAGCTTAGGGGGGACTTCCAATACGCAGTATTTT

J gene: TRBJ2-5
V gene: TRBV6-5
D gene: TRBD2
clone size: many
CDR3 protein: CASSGLAGIWETQYF
CDR3 DNA: TGTGCCAGCAGCGGACTAGCGGGAATTTGGGAGACCCAGTACTTC

J gene: TRBJ1-1
V gene: TRBV4-1
D gene: -
clone size: once
CDR3 protein: CASSQDRRGEAFF
CDR3 DNA: TGCGCCAGCAGCCAAGATAGGCGCGGTGAAGCTTTCTTT

J gene: TRBJ2-2
V gene: TRBV7-2
D gene: TRBD2
clone size: -
CDR3 protein: CASSLAPLAGVLTGELFF
CDR3 DNA: TGTGCCAGCAGCTTAGCCCCACTAGCGGGAGTTCTCACCGGGGAGCTGTTTTTT

J gene: TRBJ1-6
V gene: TRBV28
D gene: -
clone size: -
CDR3 protein: CASSLSQTSPLHF
CDR3 DNA: TGTGCCAGCAGTTTATCACAGACTTCACCCCTCCACTTT

J gene: TRBJ1-2
V gene: TRBV6-2/TRBV6-3
D gene: -
clone size: -
CDR3 protein: CASSYRGNGYTF
CDR3 DNA: TGTGCCAGCAGTTACCGAGGGAATGGCTACACCTTC

J gene: TRBJ2-3
V gene: TRBV27
D gene: -
clone size: -
CDR3 protein: CASSLLTEIGTDTQYF
CDR3 DNA: TGTGCCAGCAGTTTATTAACGGAAATCGGGACAGATACGCAGTATTTT

J gene: TRBJ2-3
V gene: TRBV3-1/TRBV3-2
D gene: -
clone size: -
CDR3 protein: CASSQQGSDTQYF
CDR3 DNA: TGTGCCAGCAGCCAACAGGGGTCAGATACGCAGTATTTT

J gene: TRBJ2-2
V gene: TRBV28
D gene: TRBD2
clone size: -
CDR3 protein: CASGPTARLAGGRNTGELFF
CDR3 DNA: TGTGCCAGCGGCCCAACCGCGAGACTAGCGGGGGGCCGAAACACCGGGGAGCTGTTTTTT

J gene: TRBJ1-6
V gene: TRBV5-1
D gene: TRBD1
clone size: -
CDR3 protein: CASSTGGGSPLHF
CDR3 DNA: TGCGCCAGCAGCACAGGGGGCGGTTCACCCCTCCACTTT

J gene: TRBJ1-1
V gene: TRBV7-9
D gene: TRBD1
clone size: -
CDR3 protein: CASSLLTRDRNTEAFF
CDR3 DNA: TGTGCCAGCAGCTTATTAACGAGGGACAGGAACACTGAAGCTTTCTTT

J gene: TRBJ2-7
V gene: TRBV28
D gene: TRBD1
clone size: once
CDR3 protein: CASSFKQGASEQYF
CDR3 DNA: TGTGCCAGCAGTTTCAAACAGGGGGCTTCCGAGCAGTACTTC

J gene: TRBJ1-5
V gene: TRBV2
D gene: -
clone size: -
CDR3 protein: CASSESQGRYSNQPQHF
CDR3 DNA: TGTGCCAGCAGTGAGTCGCAGGGGCGATATAGCAATCAGCCCCAGCATTTT

J gene: TRBJ2-1
V gene: TRBV29-1
D gene: -
clone size: once
CDR3 protein: CSVGTEYNEQFF
CDR3 DNA: TGCAGCGTTGGGACAGAATACAATGAGCAGTTCTTC

J gene: TRBJ2-7
V gene: TRBV6-4
D gene: TRBD1
clone size: few
CDR3 protein: CASSPTGTGGVEQYF
CDR3 DNA: TGTGCCAGCAGCCCGACCGGGACAGGGGGCGTCGAGCAGTACTTC

J gene: TRBJ1-5
V gene: TRBV2
D gene: -
clone size: once
CDR3 protein: CASSAQGDQPQHF
CDR3 DNA: TGTGCCAGCAGTGCACAGGGAGACCAGCCCCAGCATTTT

J gene: TRBJ1-1
V gene: TRBV6-6
D gene: -
clone size: -
CDR3 protein: CASSYGGGGTEAFF
CDR3 DNA: TGTGCCAGCAGTTACGGGGGAGGGGGCACTGAAGCTTTCTTT

J gene: TRBJ2-1
V gene: TRBV11-2
D gene: -
clone size: -
CDR3 protein: CASSLDIAYNEQFF
CDR3 DNA: TGTGCCAGCAGCTTGGACATTGCCTACAATGAGCAGTTCTTC

J gene: TRBJ1-1
V gene: TRBV30
D gene: -
clone size: once
CDR3 protein: CAWSVMEPSNTEAFF
CDR3 DNA: TGTGCCTGGAGTGTAATGGAGCCCTCGAACACTGAAGCTTTCTTT

J gene: TRBJ2-5
V gene: TRBV4-2
D gene: -
clone size: few
CDR3 protein: CASSPGTLETQYF
CDR3 DNA: TGTGCCAGCAGCCCTGGGACTCTGGAGACCCAGTACTTC

J gene: TRBJ2-2
V gene: TRBV5-1
D gene: TRBD1
clone size: -
CDR3 protein: CASSPRTGGPGELFF
CDR3 DNA: TGCGCCAGCAGCCCCCGGACAGGGGGTCCCGGGGAGCTGTTTTTT

J gene: TRBJ1-2
V gene: TRBV28
D gene: TRBD1
clone size: -
CDR3 protein: CASSLLGTGYGYTF
CDR3 DNA: TGTGCCAGCAGTTTATTAGGGACAGGCTATGGCTACACCTTC

J gene: TRBJ1-5
V gene: TRBV19
D gene: -
clone size: -
CDR3 protein: CASSIDRGNQPQHF
CDR3 DNA: TGTGCCAGTAGTATAGATCGGGGCAATCAGCCCCAGCATTTT

J gene: TRBJ2-1
V gene: TRBV28
D gene: -
clone size: -
CDR3 protein: CASSFRGAGGNEQFF
CDR3 DNA: TGTGCCAGCAGTTTTCGCGGCGCCGGGGGAAATGAGCAGTTCTTC

J gene: TRBJ2-1
V gene: TRBV11-3
D gene: TRBD1
clone size: -
CDR3 protein: CASSTGGWNEQFF
CDR3 DNA: TGTGCCAGCAGTACAGGGGGCTGGAATGAGCAGTTCTTC

J gene: TRBJ1-6
V gene: TRBV7-9
D gene: TRBD1
clone size: -
CDR3 protein: CASSQSQGGYNSPLHF
CDR3 DNA: TGTGCCAGCAGCCAGTCACAGGGGGGATATAATTCACCCCTCCACTTT

J gene: TRBJ2-7
V gene: TRBV27
D gene: TRBD1
clone size: -
CDR3 protein: CASSRGQGREQYF
CDR3 DNA: TGTGCCAGCAGTAGGGGACAGGGGAGGGAGCAGTACTTC

J gene: TRBJ2-7
V gene: TRBV3-1/TRBV3-2
D gene: TRBD2
clone size: -
CDR3 protein: CASSFDSGRNYEQYF
CDR3 DNA: TGTGCCAGCAGCTTCGATAGCGGGAGGAACTACGAGCAGTACTTC

J gene: TRBJ1-6
V gene: TRBV28
D gene: -
clone size: -
CDR3 protein: CASSFGLQFFSPLHF
CDR3 DNA: TGTGCCAGCAGTTTCGGTTTACAGTTCTTCTCACCCCTCCACTTT

J gene: TRBJ2-3
V gene: TRBV2
D gene: -
clone size: few
CDR3 protein: CASSESSTDTQYF
CDR3 DNA: TGTGCCAGCAGTGAGAGTAGCACAGATACGCAGTATTTT

J gene: TRBJ2-5
V gene: TRBV27
D gene: TRBD1
clone size: -
CDR3 protein: CASSRWDSQETQYF
CDR3 DNA: TGTGCCAGCAGTAGATGGGACAGCCAAGAGACCCAGTACTTC

J gene: TRBJ2-3
V gene: TRBV7-3
D gene: TRBD2
clone size: -
CDR3 protein: CASSLAGGTDTQYF
CDR3 DNA: TGTGCCAGCTCACTAGCGGGGGGGACAGATACGCAGTATTTT

J gene: TRBJ1-6
V gene: TRBV6-5
D gene: TRBD1
clone size: -
CDR3 protein: CASKPRQGGNSPLHF
CDR3 DNA: TGTGCCAGCAAGCCACGACAGGGAGGTAATTCACCCCTCCACTTT

J gene: TRBJ1-4
V gene: TRBV3-1/TRBV3-2
D gene: -
clone size: -
CDR3 protein: CASSQEPQTILSEKLFF
CDR3 DNA: TGTGCCAGCAGCCAAGAGCCCCAGACTATCTTAAGTGAAAAACTGTTTTTT

J gene: TRBJ1-1
V gene: TRBV12-3/TRBV12-4
D gene: TRBD1
clone size: -
CDR3 protein: CASRKGQGAEAFF
CDR3 DNA: TGTGCCAGCAGAAAGGGACAGGGGGCTGAAGCTTTCTTT

J gene: TRBJ2-7
V gene: TRBV28
D gene: -
clone size: -
CDR3 protein: CASSYGSSYEQYF
CDR3 DNA: TGTGCCAGCAGTTACGGGAGCTCCTACGAGCAGTACTTC

J gene: TRBJ1-6
V gene: TRBV19
D gene: -
clone size: -
CDR3 protein: CASATGGSPLHF
CDR3 DNA: TGTGCCAGTGCCACGGGGGGGTCACCCCTCCACTTT

J gene: TRBJ2-3
V gene: TRBV7-2
D gene: -
clone size: -
CDR3 protein: CASSSTTGYGTQYF
CDR3 DNA: TGTGCCAGCAGCTCAACGACCGGGTATGGTACGCAGTATTTT

J gene: TRBJ2-2
V gene: TRBV14
D gene: -
clone size: few
CDR3 protein: CASSQDHWTGELFF
CDR3 DNA: TGTGCCAGCAGCCAAGATCACTGGACCGGGGAGCTGTTTTTT

J gene: TRBJ2-3
V gene: TRBV12-2
D gene: -
clone size: few
CDR3 protein: CASRLRDYLNTDTQYF
CDR3 DNA: TGTGCAAGTCGCCTCCGGGACTACCTTAACACAGATACGCAGTATTTT

J gene: TRBJ2-1
V gene: TRBV19
D gene: -
clone size: -
CDR3 protein: CASSIGGYEQFF
CDR3 DNA: TGTGCCAGTAGTATAGGGGGCTATGAGCAGTTCTTC

J gene: TRBJ1-1
V gene: TRBV21-1
D gene: -
clone size: -
CDR3 protein: CASNPQQGRSNTEAFF
CDR3 DNA: TGTGCCAGCAATCCTCAACAGGGGCGATCGAACACTGAAGCTTTCTTT

J gene: TRBJ1-1
V gene: TRBV6-5
D gene: -
clone size: -
CDR3 protein: CASSRDPRTEAFF
CDR3 DNA: TGTGCCAGCAGTCGTGACCCGCGGACTGAAGCTTTCTTT

J gene: TRBJ1-1
V gene: TRBV27
D gene: -
clone size: -
CDR3 protein: CASSTIGGYAEAFF
CDR3 DNA: TGTGCCAGCAGTACTATAGGGGGATACGCTGAAGCTTTCTTT

J gene: TRBJ2-7
V gene: TRBV4-1
D gene: TRBD2
clone size: -
CDR3 protein: CASSLGLAYEQYF
CDR3 DNA: TGCGCCAGCAGCCTCGGACTAGCGTACGAGCAGTACTTC

J gene: TRBJ2-2
V gene: TRBV18
D gene: -
clone size: -
CDR3 protein: CASSPGSWAGELFF
CDR3 DNA: TGTGCCAGCTCACCAGGTAGCTGGGCCGGGGAGCTGTTTTTT

J gene: TRBJ2-2
V gene: TRBV7-5
D gene: -
clone size: -
CDR3 protein: CARTRFRQGTGELFF
CDR3 DNA: TGTGCCAGAACGCGATTCCGGCAGGGTACCGGGGAGCTGTTTTTT

J gene: TRBJ1-5
V gene: TRBV4-2
D gene: -
clone size: -
CDR3 protein: CASSQEGGGSNQPQHF
CDR3 DNA: TGTGCCAGCAGCCAAGAAGGGGGGGGCAGCAATCAGCCCCAGCATTTT

J gene: TRBJ2-1
V gene: TRBV11-2
D gene: TRBD2
clone size: -
CDR3 protein: CASSLVVGGHDEQFF
CDR3 DNA: TGTGCCAGCAGCTTAGTGGTGGGAGGGCACGATGAGCAGTTCTTC

J gene: TRBJ2-7
V gene: TRBV6-5
D gene: TRBD1
clone size: -
CDR3 protein: CASSSGTALSYEQYF
CDR3 DNA: TGTGCCAGCAGTTCCGGGACAGCCCTATCCTACGAGCAGTACTTC

J gene: TRBJ2-3
V gene: TRBV5-1
D gene: TRBD2
clone size: -
CDR3 protein: CASRRNSGSTTDTQYF
CDR3 DNA: TGCGCCAGCAGGAGAAATAGCGGGAGTACAACAGATACGCAGTATTTT

J gene: TRBJ2-1
V gene: TRBV12-5
D gene: -
clone size: -
CDR3 protein: CASGLAQSYNEQFF
CDR3 DNA: TGTGCTAGTGGTTTGGCTCAGTCTTACAATGAGCAGTTCTTC

J gene: TRBJ2-7
V gene: TRBV11-2
D gene: TRBD2
clone size: -
CDR3 protein: CASSFSLAGGLPYEQYF
CDR3 DNA: TGTGCCAGCAGCTTTTCACTAGCGGGAGGCCTCCCCTACGAGCAGTACTTC

J gene: TRBJ2-2
V gene: TRBV5-1
D gene: TRBD1
clone size: -
CDR3 protein: CASSDGQGGSTGELFF
CDR3 DNA: TGCGCCAGCAGTGATGGACAGGGGGGAAGTACCGGGGAGCTGTTTTTT

J gene: TRBJ1-1
V gene: TRBV19
D gene: TRBD1
clone size: -
CDR3 protein: CASLRTGLKDTEAFF
CDR3 DNA: TGTGCCAGTTTAAGGACAGGGCTGAAGGACACTGAAGCTTTCTTT

J gene: TRBJ1-2
V gene: TRBV7-2
D gene: TRBD1
clone size: -
CDR3 protein: CASSSDLGTGLGYTF
CDR3 DNA: TGTGCCAGCAGCTCAGACCTCGGGACAGGGCTTGGCTACACCTTC

J gene: TRBJ2-1
V gene: TRBV19
D gene: -
clone size: -
CDR3 protein: CASRLGHNSYNEQFF
CDR3 DNA: TGTGCCAGTAGGCTGGGACACAACTCCTACAATGAGCAGTTCTTC